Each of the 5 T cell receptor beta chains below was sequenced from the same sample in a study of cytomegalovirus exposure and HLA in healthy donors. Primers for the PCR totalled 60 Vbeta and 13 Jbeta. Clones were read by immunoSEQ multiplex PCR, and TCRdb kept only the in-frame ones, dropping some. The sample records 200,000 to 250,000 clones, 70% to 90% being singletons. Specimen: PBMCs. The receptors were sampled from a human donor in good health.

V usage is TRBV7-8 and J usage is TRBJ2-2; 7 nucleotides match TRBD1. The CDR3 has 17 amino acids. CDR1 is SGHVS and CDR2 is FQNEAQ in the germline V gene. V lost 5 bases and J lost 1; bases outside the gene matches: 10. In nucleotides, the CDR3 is TGTGCCAGCAGCCTATCGCAGACAGGGCTGAACACCGGGGAGCTGTTTTTT. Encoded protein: CASSLSQTGLNTGELFF.

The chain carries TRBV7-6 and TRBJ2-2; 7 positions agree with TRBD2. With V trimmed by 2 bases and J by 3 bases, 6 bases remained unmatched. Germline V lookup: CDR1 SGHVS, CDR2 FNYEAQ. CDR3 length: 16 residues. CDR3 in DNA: TGTGCCAGCAGCTTACAGTCGGGAGGATACACCGGGGAGCTGTTTTTT. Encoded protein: CASSLQSGGYTGELFF.

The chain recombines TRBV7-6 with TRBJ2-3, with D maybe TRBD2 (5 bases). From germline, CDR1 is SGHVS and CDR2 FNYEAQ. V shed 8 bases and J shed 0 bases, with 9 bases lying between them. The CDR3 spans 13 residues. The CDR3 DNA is TGTGCCAGCCGGCGGACTAGCACAGATACGCAGTATTTT. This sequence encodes CASRRTSTDTQYF.

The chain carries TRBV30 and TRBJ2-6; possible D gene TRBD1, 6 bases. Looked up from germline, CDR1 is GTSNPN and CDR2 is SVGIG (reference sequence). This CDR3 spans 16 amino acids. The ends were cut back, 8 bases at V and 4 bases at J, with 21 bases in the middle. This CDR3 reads CAGGSTGQAGANVLTF. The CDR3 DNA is TGTGCCGGGGGCTCTACCGGCCAGGCCGGGGCCAACGTCCTGACTTTC.

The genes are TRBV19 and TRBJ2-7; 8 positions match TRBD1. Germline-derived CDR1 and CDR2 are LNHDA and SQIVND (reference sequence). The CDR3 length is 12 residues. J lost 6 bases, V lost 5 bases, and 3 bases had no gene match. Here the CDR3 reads CASSRQGSEQYF. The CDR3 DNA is TGTGCCAGTAGTCGACAGGGGAGCGAGCAGTACTTC.